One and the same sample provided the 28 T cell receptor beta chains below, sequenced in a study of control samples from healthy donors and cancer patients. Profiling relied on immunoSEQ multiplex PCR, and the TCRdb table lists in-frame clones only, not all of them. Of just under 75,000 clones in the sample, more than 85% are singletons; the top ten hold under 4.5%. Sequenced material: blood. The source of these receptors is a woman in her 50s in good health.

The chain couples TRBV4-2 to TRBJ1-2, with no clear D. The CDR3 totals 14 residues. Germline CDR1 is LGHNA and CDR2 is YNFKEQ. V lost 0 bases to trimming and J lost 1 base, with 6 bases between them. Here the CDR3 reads CASSQETSNYGYTF. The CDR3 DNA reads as TGTGCCAGCAGCCAAGAAACGAGTAACTATGGCTACACCTTC.

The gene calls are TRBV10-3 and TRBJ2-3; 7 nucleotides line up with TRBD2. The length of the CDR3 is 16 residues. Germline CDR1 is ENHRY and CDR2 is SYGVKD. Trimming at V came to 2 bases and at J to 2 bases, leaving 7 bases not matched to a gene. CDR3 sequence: CAISERGLGDTDTQYF. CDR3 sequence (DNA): TGTGCCATCAGTGAGCGAGGACTAGGGGACACAGATACGCAGTATTTT.

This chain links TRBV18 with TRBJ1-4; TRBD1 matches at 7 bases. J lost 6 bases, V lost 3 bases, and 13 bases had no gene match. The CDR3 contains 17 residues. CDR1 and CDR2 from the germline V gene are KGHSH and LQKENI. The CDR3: CASSPLSEGGADEKLFF. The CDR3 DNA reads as TGTGCCAGCTCACCCCTTTCCGAAGGGGGCGCTGATGAAAAACTGTTTTTT.

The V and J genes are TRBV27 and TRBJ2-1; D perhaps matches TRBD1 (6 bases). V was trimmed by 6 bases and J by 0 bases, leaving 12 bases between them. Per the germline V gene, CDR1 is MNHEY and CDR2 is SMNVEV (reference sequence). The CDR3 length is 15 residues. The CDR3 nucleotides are TGTGCCAGCAGCTCCGGGACAATCTCCTACAATGAGCAGTTCTTC. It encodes CASSSGTISYNEQFF.

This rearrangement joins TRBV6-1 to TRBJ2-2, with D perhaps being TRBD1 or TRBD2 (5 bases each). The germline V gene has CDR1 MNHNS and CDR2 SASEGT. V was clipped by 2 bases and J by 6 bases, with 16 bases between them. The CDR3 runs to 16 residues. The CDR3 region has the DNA TGTGCCAGCAGTGAAAGGGGTATTGGGGGTCCCGGGGAGCTGTTTTTT. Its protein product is CASSERGIGGPGELFF.

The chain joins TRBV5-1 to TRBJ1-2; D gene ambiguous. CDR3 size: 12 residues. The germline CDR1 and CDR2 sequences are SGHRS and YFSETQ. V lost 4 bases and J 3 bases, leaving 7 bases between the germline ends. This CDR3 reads CASSDDDYGYTF. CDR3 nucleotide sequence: TGCGCCAGCAGCGACGATGACTATGGCTACACCTTC.

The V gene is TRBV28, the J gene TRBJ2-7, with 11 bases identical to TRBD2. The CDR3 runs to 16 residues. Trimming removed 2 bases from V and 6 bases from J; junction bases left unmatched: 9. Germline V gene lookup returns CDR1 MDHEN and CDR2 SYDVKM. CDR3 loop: CASSLIPSGRSPEQYF. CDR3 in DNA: TGTGCCAGCAGTTTAATTCCTAGCGGGAGGTCCCCCGAGCAGTACTTC.

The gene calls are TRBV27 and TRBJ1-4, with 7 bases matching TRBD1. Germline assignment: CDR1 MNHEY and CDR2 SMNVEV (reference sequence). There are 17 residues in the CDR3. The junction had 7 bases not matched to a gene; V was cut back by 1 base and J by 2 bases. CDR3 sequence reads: CASSLLHRGQTNEKLFF. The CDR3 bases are TGTGCCAGCAGTTTATTACATAGGGGACAGACTAATGAAAAACTGTTTTTT.

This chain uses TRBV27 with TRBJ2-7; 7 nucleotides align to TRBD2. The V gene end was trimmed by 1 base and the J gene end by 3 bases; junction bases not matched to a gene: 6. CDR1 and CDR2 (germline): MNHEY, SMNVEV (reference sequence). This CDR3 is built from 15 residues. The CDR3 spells CASSLLWEGSYEQYF. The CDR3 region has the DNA TGTGCCAGCAGTTTATTGTGGGAGGGTAGCTACGAGCAGTACTTC.

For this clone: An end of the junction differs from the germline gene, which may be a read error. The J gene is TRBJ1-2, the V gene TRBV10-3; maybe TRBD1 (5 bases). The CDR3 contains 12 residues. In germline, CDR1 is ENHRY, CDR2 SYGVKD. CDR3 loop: CAISESADGGVF. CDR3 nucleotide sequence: TGTGCCATCAGTGAGTCGGCAGACGGGGGTGTCTTC.

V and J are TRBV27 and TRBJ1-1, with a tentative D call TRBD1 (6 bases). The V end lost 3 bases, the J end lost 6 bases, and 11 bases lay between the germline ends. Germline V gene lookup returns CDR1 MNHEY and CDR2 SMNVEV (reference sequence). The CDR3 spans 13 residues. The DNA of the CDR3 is TGTGCCAGCAGTTTGGTAAACAGGGCTGAAGCTTTCTTT. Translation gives CASSLVNRAEAFF.

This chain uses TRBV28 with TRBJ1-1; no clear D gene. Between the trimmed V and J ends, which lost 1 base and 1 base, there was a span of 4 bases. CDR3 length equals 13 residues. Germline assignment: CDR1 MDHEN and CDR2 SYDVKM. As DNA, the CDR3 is TGTGCCAGCAGTTTATTGGGGAACACTGAAGCTTTCTTT. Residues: CASSLLGNTEAFF. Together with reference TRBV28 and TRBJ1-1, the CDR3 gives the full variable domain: DVKVTQSSRYLVKRTGEKVFLECVQDMDHENMFWYRQDPGLGLRLIYFSYDVKMKEKGDIPEGYSVSREKKERFSLILESASTNQTSMYLCASSLLGNTEAFFGQGTRLTVV.

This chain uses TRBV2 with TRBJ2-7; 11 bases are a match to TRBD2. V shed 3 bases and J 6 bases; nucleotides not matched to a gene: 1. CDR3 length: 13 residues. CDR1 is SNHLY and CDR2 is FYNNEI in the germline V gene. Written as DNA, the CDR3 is TGTGCCAGCAGTGATAGCGGGAGGGGCGAGCAGTACTTC. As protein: CASSDSGRGEQYF.

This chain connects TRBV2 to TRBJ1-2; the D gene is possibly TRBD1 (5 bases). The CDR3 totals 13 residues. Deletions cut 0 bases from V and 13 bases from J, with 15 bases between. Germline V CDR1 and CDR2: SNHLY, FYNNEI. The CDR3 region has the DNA TGTGCCAGCAGTGAAGCGGGACCCCAGGGTGTCACCTTC. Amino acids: CASSEAGPQGVTF. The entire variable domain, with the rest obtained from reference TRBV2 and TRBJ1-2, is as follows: EPEVTQTPSHQVTQMGQEVILRCVPISNHLYFYWYRQILGQKVEFLVSFYNNEISEKSEIFDDQFSVERPDGSNFTLKIRSTKLEDSAMYFCASSEAGPQGVTFGSGTRLTVV.

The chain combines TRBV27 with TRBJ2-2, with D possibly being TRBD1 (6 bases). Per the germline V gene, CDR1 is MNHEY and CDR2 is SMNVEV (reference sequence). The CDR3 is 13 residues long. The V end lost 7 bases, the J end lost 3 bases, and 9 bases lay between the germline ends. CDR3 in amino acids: CASNEGDTGELFF. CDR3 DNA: TGTGCCAGCAATGAGGGGGACACCGGGGAGCTGTTTTTT.

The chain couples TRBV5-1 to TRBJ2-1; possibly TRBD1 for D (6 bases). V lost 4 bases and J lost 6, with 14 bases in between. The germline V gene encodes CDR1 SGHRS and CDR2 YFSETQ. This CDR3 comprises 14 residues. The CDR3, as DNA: TGCGCCAGCAGCCTCGACAGGTCCGGCAATGAGCAGTTCTTC. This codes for CASSLDRSGNEQFF.

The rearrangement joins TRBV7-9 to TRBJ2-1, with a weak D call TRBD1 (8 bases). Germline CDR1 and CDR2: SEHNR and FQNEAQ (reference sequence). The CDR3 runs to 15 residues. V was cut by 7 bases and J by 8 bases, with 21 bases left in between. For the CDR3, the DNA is TGTGCCAGCACCCTAGCAGGAACAGGGGGGGATGAGCAGTTCTTC. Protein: CASTLAGTGGDEQFF.

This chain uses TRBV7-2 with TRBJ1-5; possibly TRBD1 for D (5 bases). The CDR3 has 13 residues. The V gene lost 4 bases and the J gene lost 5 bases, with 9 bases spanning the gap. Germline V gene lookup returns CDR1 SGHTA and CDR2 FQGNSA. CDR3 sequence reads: CASSSSQDQPQHF. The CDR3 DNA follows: TGTGCCAGCAGCTCCTCACAGGATCAGCCCCAGCATTTT.

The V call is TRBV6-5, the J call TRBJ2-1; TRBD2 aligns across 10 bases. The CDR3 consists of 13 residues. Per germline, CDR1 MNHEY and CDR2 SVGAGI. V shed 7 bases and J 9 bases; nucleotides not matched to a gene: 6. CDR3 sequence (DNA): TGTGCCAGCACCGCGAGGACTAGCGGTGAGCAGTTCTTC. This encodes CASTARTSGEQFF.

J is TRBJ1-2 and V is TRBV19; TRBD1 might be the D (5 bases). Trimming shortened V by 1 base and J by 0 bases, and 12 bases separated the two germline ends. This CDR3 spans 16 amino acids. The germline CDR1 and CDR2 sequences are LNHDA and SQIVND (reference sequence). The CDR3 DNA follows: TGTGCCAGTAGTATAGTCCTGGGACCGACTAACTATGGCTACACCTTC. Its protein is CASSIVLGPTNYGYTF.

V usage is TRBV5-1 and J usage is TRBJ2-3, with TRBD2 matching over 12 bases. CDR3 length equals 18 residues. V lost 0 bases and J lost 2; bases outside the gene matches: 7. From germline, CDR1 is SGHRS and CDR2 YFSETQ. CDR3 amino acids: CASSLGFGLAGSTDTQYF. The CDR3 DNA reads TGCGCCAGCAGCTTGGGCTTCGGACTAGCGGGATCCACAGATACGCAGTATTTT.

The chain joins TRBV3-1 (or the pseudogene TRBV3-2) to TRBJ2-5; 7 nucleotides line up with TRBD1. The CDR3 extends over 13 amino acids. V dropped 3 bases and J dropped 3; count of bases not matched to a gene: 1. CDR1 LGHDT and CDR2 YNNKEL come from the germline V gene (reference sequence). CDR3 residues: CASSQQGEETQYF. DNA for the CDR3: TGTGCCAGCAGCCAGCAGGGGGAAGAGACCCAGTACTTC.

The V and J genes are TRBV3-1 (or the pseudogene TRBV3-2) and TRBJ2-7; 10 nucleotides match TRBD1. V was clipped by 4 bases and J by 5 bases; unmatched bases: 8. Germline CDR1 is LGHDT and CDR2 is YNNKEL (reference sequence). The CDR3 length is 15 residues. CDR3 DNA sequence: TGTGCCAGCAGCCTACTGGGGACAGGGGAGGACGAGCAGTACTTC. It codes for CASSLLGTGEDEQYF.

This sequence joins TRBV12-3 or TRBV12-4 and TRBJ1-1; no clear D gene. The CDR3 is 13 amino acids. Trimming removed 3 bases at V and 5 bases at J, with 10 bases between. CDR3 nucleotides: TGTGCCAGCAGTTTTGACCCGAGGACTGAAGCTTTCTTT. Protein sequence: CASSFDPRTEAFF.

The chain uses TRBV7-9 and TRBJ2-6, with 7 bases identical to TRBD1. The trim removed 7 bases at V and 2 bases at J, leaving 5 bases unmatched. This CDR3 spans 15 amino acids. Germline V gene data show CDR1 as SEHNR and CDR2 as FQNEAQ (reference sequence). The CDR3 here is CASITTGAGANVLTF. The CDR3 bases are TGTGCCAGCATTACTACAGGGGCTGGGGCCAACGTCCTGACTTTC.

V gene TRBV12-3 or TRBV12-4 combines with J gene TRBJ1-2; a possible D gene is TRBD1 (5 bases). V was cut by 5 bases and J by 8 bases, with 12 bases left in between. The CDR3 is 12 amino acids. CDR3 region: CASSTRGSGYTF. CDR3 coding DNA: TGTGCCAGCAGTACCCGGGGGAGCGGCTACACCTTC.

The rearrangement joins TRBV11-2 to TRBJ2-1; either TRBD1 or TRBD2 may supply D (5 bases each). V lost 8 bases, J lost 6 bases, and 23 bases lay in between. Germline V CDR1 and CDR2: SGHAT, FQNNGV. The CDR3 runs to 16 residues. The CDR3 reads CASWGPGTTPSNEQFF. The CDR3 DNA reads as TGTGCCAGCTGGGGTCCCGGGACGACGCCCAGCAATGAGCAGTTCTTC.

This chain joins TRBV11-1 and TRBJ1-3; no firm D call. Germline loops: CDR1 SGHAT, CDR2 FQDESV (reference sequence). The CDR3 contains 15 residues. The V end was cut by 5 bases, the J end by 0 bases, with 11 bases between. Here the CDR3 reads CASSLDTTSGNTIYF. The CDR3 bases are TGTGCCAGCAGCCTCGACACCACCTCTGGAAACACCATATATTTT.